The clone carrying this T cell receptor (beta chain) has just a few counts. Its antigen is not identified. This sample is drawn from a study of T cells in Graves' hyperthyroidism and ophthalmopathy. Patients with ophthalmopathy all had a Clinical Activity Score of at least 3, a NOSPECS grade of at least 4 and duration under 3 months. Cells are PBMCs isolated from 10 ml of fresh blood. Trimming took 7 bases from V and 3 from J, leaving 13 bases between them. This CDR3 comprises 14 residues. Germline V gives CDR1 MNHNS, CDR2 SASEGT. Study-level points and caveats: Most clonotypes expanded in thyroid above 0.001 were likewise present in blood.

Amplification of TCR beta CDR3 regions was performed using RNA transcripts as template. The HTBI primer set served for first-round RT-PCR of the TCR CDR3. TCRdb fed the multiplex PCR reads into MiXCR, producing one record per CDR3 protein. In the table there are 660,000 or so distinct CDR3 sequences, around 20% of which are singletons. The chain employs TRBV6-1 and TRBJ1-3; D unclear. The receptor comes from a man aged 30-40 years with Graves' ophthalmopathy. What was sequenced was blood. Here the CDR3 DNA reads TGTGCCAGCACTCCGTGGAGTGTTGGAAACACCATATATTTT. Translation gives CASTPWSVGNTIYF.